These 28 T cell receptor beta chains were all obtained from the same sample, sequenced in a study of CD8 T cells in Susac syndrome. An amount of RNA that ranged from about 0.45 to 1 ug was reverse transcribed with random hexamers. TCRdb re-called the immunoSEQ multiplex PCR reads through MiXCR, storing one row per CDR3 protein. The sample carries about 160,000 distinct CDR3 sequences, roughly 94% recorded once. The sequencing sample was made of CD4+ T cells from PBMCs. These receptors originate from a human donor with multiple sclerosis.

The genes are TRBV5-6 and TRBJ1-5; D is undetermined. V was trimmed by 1 base and J by 3 bases, leaving 8 bases between them. Germline V gives CDR1 SGHDT, CDR2 YYEEEE. CDR3 length: 14 residues. CDR3 sequence reads: CASSLRDFNQPQHF. CDR3 coding DNA: TGTGCCAGCAGCTTGAGAGACTTCAATCAGCCCCAGCATTTT.

This chain uses TRBV6-5 with TRBJ1-4; D gene unclear. Trimming left V 0 bases short and J 4 bases short, with 12 bases between. The length of the CDR3 is 16 residues. Germline V gene lookup returns CDR1 MNHEY and CDR2 SVGAGI. CDR3 loop: CASSYSRRGGNEKLFF. The CDR3 coding sequence is TGTGCCAGCAGTTACTCGAGGCGGGGTGGTAATGAAAAACTGTTTTTT.

The V call is TRBV12-3 or TRBV12-4, the J call TRBJ2-4; 11 bases agree with TRBD2. V lost 6 bases, J lost 0 bases, and 4 bases stayed unmatched. The CDR3 is made up of 16 amino acids. The chain's CDR3 is CASSITSGGAKNIQYF. CDR3 nucleotides: TGTGCCAGCAGCATTACTAGCGGGGGAGCCAAAAACATTCAGTACTTC.

The chain joins TRBV5-1 to TRBJ2-2; D gene ambiguous. Germline lookup yields CDR1 SGHRS and CDR2 YFSETQ. The CDR3 runs to 13 residues. With 6 bases removed from V and 5 bases from J, the gap between germline ends came to 11 bases. The CDR3 bases are TGCGCCAGCACCTTACTGGGGACCGGGGAGCTGTTTTTT. Residues: CASTLLGTGELFF.

The chain recombines TRBV6-6 with TRBJ2-5; D is unresolved. From germline, CDR1 is MNHNY and CDR2 SVGAGI (reference sequence). Trimming cost V 6 bases and J 4 bases, with 6 bases left between them. The CDR3 length is 11 residues. This CDR3 is CASSSPETQYF. CDR3 coding DNA: TGTGCCAGCAGCTCACCAGAGACCCAGTACTTC.

Written as DNA, the CDR3 is TGTGCCAGTAGTCCGACCCCAGGGGGCACTGAAGCTTTCTTT. Translation: CASSPTPGGTEAFF. The chain recombines TRBV19 with TRBJ1-1; 7 bases line up with TRBD1. This CDR3 has 14 residues. Looked up from germline, CDR1 is LNHDA and CDR2 is SQIVND (reference sequence). With 5 bases clipped from V and 4 bases from J, the junction kept 7 bases outside the gene matches.

The chain has TRBV15 and TRBJ1-6; D unresolved. This CDR3 has 14 amino acids. Germline loops: CDR1 LNHNV, CDR2 YYDKDF (reference sequence). V lost 0 bases and J lost 7, with 7 bases in between. The CDR3 here is CATSRDWRNSPLHF. The CDR3 nucleotides read TGTGCCACCAGCAGAGATTGGAGGAATTCACCCCTCCACTTT.

This sequence joins TRBV12-3 or TRBV12-4 and TRBJ2-3; 15 bases are shared with TRBD2. J gave up 10 bases and V 4 bases, and 6 bases lay outside the gene matches. The CDR3 runs to 15 residues. The CDR3 coding sequence is TGTGCCAGCAGTTCGAGGACTAGCGGGAGGGGGGCGCAGTATTTT. Protein: CASSSRTSGRGAQYF.

This clonotype was counted once. The chain uses TRBV14 and TRBJ1-5, with D tentatively TRBD1 (5 bases). The CDR3 runs 19 residues. Trimming pared 4 bases from V and 3 bases from J, leaving 25 bases between. The germline V gene has CDR1 SGHDN and CDR2 FVKESK. CDR3 nucleotide sequence: TGTGCCAGCAGCCTGTCGGCGGTGGTCCAGGCGGGGGTCAATCAGCCCCAGCATTTT. Translated: CASSLSAVVQAGVNQPQHF.

The chain uses TRBV20-1 and TRBJ1-4; 9 bases agree with TRBD1. The ends lost 5 bases at V and 0 bases at J; junction bases unmatched: 7. The CDR3 contains 16 residues. CDR1 DFQATT and CDR2 SNEGSKA come from the germline V gene (reference sequence). CDR3 protein: CSAVYDRGSTNEKLFF. The CDR3 region has the DNA TGCAGTGCTGTATACGACAGGGGGTCAACTAATGAAAAACTGTTTTTT.

The J gene is TRBJ2-2, the V gene TRBV30; D is undetermined. This CDR3 contains 15 residues. V dropped 0 bases and J dropped 6 bases, with 14 bases sitting between them. Germline CDR1 and CDR2: GTSNPN and SVGIG (reference sequence). CDR3 in amino acids: CAWSVWSNRAGELFF. CDR3 nucleotide sequence: TGTGCCTGGAGTGTGTGGTCAAATCGGGCCGGGGAGCTGTTTTTT.

This clonotype showed up just once. V and J are TRBV11-3 and TRBJ2-7; D unresolved. The CDR3 runs 13 residues. V was trimmed by 6 bases and J by 7 bases, leaving 16 bases between them. CDR1 is SGHNT, CDR2 YENEEA, per germline. The CDR3 coding sequence is TGTGCCAGCAGACAACCCACTGTCTGGGAGCAGTACTTC. Translating it yields CASRQPTVWEQYF. Based on the CDR3 plus reference TRBV11-3 and TRBJ2-7, the full variable domain is EAGVVQSPRYKIIEKKQPVAFWCNPISGHNTLYWYLQNLGQGPELLIRYENEEAVDDSQLPKDRFSAERLKGVDSTLKIQPAELGDSAVYLCASRQPTVWEQYFGPGTRLTVT.

This rearrangement joins TRBV12-3 or TRBV12-4 to TRBJ1-5; 12 bases align to TRBD1. CDR3 size: 15 residues. J was trimmed by 7 bases and V by 3 bases; bases with no gene match: 4. The CDR3 nucleotides are TGTGCCAGCAGTTTCGGGACAGGGGGCTTGCAGCCCCAGCATTTT. It codes for CASSFGTGGLQPQHF.

The chain couples TRBV7-9 to TRBJ2-7, with D possibly matching TRBD2 (6 bases). The CDR3 has 15 amino acids. CDR1 SEHNR and CDR2 FQNEAQ come from the germline V gene (reference sequence). V lost 6 bases and J 0 bases, leaving 15 bases between the germline ends. The CDR3 sequence: CASSLYRRGSYEQYF. The CDR3 bases are TGTGCCAGCAGTCTTTACCGGAGGGGCTCCTACGAGCAGTACTTC.

The V and J genes are TRBV29-1 and TRBJ1-6; D not resolved. V shed 4 bases and J shed 7 bases, with 11 bases lying between them. Germline V gene data show CDR1 as SQVTM and CDR2 as ANQGSEA. The length of the CDR3 is 13 residues. This CDR3 reads CSVGESPNSPLHF. In nucleotides, the CDR3 is TGCAGCGTTGGGGAGTCCCCCAATTCACCCCTCCACTTT.

This sequence joins TRBV6-6 and TRBJ2-5; TRBD2 matches at 10 bases. The CDR3 covers 15 residues. J lost 1 base, V lost 4 bases, and 3 bases had no gene match. Germline assignment: CDR1 MNHNY and CDR2 SVGAGI (reference sequence). The CDR3 DNA follows: TGTGCCAGCAGTTCACTAGCGGGAACCCAAGAGACCCAGTACTTC. Translated, it gives CASSSLAGTQETQYF.

The CDR3 DNA reads as TGTGCCAGCAGTGCCGACGTAGGCGAGCAGTACTTC. This codes for CASSADVGEQYF. This chain joins TRBV2 and TRBJ2-7; the D is unclear. Trimming took 4 bases from V and 6 from J, leaving 10 bases between them. CDR1 and CDR2 (germline): SNHLY, FYNNEI. The CDR3 sequence is 12 residues long.

The CDR3 spells CASSRLLNSGANVLTF. Written as DNA, the CDR3 is TGTGCCAGCAGTCGCCTACTGAACTCTGGGGCCAACGTCCTGACTTTC. The genes are TRBV6-2 or TRBV6-3 and TRBJ2-6; D gene ambiguous. The CDR3 covers 16 residues. Germline assignment: CDR1 MNHEY and CDR2 SVGEGT. V was pared by 5 bases and J by 0 bases, with 11 bases between.

The chain recombines TRBV7-2 with TRBJ2-5, with 10 bases fitting TRBD2. CDR1 is SGHTA and CDR2 is FQGNSA in the germline V gene. This CDR3 region has 15 residues. V shed 6 bases and J 5 bases; nucleotides not matched to a gene: 9. CDR3 DNA sequence: TGTGCCAGCAGACGAGCTAGCGGGAGTGTGGAGACCCAGTACTTC. Translated: CASRRASGSVETQYF.

This chain joins TRBV6-1 and TRBJ2-4; TRBD1 matches 8 bases. Germline V CDR1 and CDR2: MNHNS, SASEGT. CDR3 length equals 11 residues. V lost 6 bases and J lost 12; bases outside the gene matches: 4. Here the CDR3 reads CASRKDRGQYF. For the CDR3, the DNA is TGTGCCAGCAGAAAAGACAGGGGTCAGTACTTC.

The chain has TRBV6-2 or TRBV6-3 and TRBJ1-1; 8 bases line up with TRBD1. J gave up 11 bases and V 5 bases, and 10 bases lay outside the gene matches. The CDR3 covers 13 residues. Germline assignment: CDR1 MNHEY and CDR2 SVGEGT. The CDR3 spells CASSPGTGSRAFF. Written as DNA, the CDR3 is TGTGCCAGCAGTCCCGGGACAGGCTCGAGGGCTTTCTTT.

V usage is TRBV7-2 and J usage is TRBJ2-5; 8 nucleotides align to TRBD1. CDR3 length equals 14 residues. J was trimmed by 5 bases and V by 5 bases; bases with no gene match: 7. Germline lookup yields CDR1 SGHTA and CDR2 FQGNSA. CDR3 bases: TGTGCCAGCAGCACCGGACAGGGCGGGGAGACCCAGTACTTC. It specifies CASSTGQGGETQYF.

The chain has TRBV7-6 and TRBJ2-7; D is tentatively TRBD1 or TRBD2 (6 bases each). V dropped 8 bases and J dropped 0 bases, with 14 bases sitting between them. Germline assignment: CDR1 SGHVS and CDR2 FNYEAQ. The CDR3 covers 14 residues. The CDR3 region is CASSSGGRSYEQYF. CDR3 DNA: TGTGCCAGCTCCTCCGGGGGCCGCTCCTACGAGCAGTACTTC. The full variable domain, completed using reference TRBV7-6 and TRBJ2-7, is GAGVSQSPRYKVTKRGQDVALRCDPISGHVSLYWYRQALGQGPEFLTYFNYEAQQDKSGLPNDRFSAERPEGSISTLTIQRTEQRDSAMYRCASSSGGRSYEQYFGPGTRLTVT.

Only one count was recorded for this clonotype. The rearrangement links TRBV4-1 to TRBJ2-7, with a tentative D call TRBD2 (5 bases). This CDR3 region has 17 residues. The V end lost 1 base, the J end lost 0 bases, and 16 bases lay between the germline ends. CDR1 and CDR2 (germline): MGHRA, YSYEKL. CDR3 protein: CASSQGISVGVSYEQYF. For the CDR3, the DNA is TGCGCCAGCAGCCAAGGGATTAGTGTGGGAGTCTCCTACGAGCAGTACTTC.

The J gene is TRBJ1-1, the V gene TRBV21-1. TRBV21-1 is designated a pseudogene. This CDR3 is 16 amino acids long. The CDR3 region has the DNA TGTGCCAGCAGCAAAGCAACGAACACCGCAGGCACTGAAGCTTTCTTT. As protein: CASSKATNTAGTEAFF.

In its sample, this clonotype was seen once. The V gene is TRBV20-1, the J gene TRBJ2-1, with a possible D match to TRBD1 (6 bases). V was trimmed by 6 bases and J by 10 bases, leaving 22 bases between them. The CDR3 has 14 amino acids. Germline V CDR1 and CDR2: DFQATT, SNEGSKA (reference sequence). The CDR3 DNA follows: TGCAGTGCGGAGGCAGGGGCGGACTGGGGGGAGCAGTTCTTC. This codes for CSAEAGADWGEQFF.

The chain has TRBV29-1 and TRBJ2-7, with 8 bases aligning to TRBD2. The CDR3 totals 17 residues. The ends lost 1 base at V and 2 bases at J; junction bases unmatched: 13. Germline CDR1 is SQVTM and CDR2 is ANQGSEA. The chain's CDR3 is CSVEVFRIAGLAYEQYF. CDR3 in DNA: TGCAGCGTTGAAGTTTTTCGGATAGCGGGGCTAGCCTACGAGCAGTACTTC.

This sequence joins TRBV27 and TRBJ1-5, with unresolved D. There are 11 residues in the CDR3. Trimming stripped 8 bases from V and 12 bases from J, with 14 bases between. CDR1 MNHEY and CDR2 SMNVEV come from the germline V gene (reference sequence). The CDR3 DNA reads TGTGCCAGCCTGTGGGAGGGCGTCCAGCATTTT. This gives the protein CASLWEGVQHF.